The 21 T cell receptor beta chains reported below all come from one sample, sequenced in a study of blood T cell repertoires in COVID-19. Using immunoSEQ multiplex PCR, the repertoire was profiled, and TCRdb retains in-frame clones only, with some absent. The table has approximately 190,000 clones, around 84% seen once. The sequencing input was peripheral blood. The receptors shown here come from a man younger than 45 with active or convalescent COVID-19.

The chain is built from TRBV18 and TRBJ1-1, with D tentatively TRBD1 (5 bases). V was trimmed by 3 bases and J by 2 bases, leaving 10 bases between them. CDR1 KGHSH and CDR2 LQKENI come from the germline V gene. This CDR3 has 14 amino acids. The CDR3 is CASSPKGANTEAFF. CDR3 sequence (DNA): TGTGCCAGCTCACCGAAAGGGGCTAACACTGAAGCTTTCTTT. Full variable domain (remainder filled in from reference TRBV18 and TRBJ1-1): NAGVMQNPRHLVRRRGQEARLRCSPMKGHSHVYWYRQLPEEGLKFMVYLQKENIIDESGMPKERFSAEFPKEGPSILRIQQVVRGDSAAYFCASSPKGANTEAFFGQGTRLTVV.

The chain has TRBV30 and TRBJ2-7; 7 bases fit TRBD2. V shed 0 bases, J shed 9 bases, and the junction held 5 bases outside the gene matches. The CDR3 is 12 amino acids. Germline V gene sequence: CDR1 GTSNPN, CDR2 SVGIG (reference sequence). CDR3 sequence reads: CAWSVAGPGQYF. The CDR3 coding sequence is TGTGCCTGGAGTGTAGCGGGGCCCGGGCAGTACTTC.

The V and J genes are TRBV24-1 and TRBJ1-5; the D is unclear. Trimming left V 4 bases short and J 12 bases short, with 9 bases between. The CDR3 loop spans 11 amino acids. Germline CDR1 reads KGHDR; CDR2 reads SFDVKD. The CDR3 bases are TGTGCCACCAGTGACGCCCAGGACCAGCATTTT. It yields the protein CATSDAQDQHF.

The chain is built from TRBV12-3 or TRBV12-4 and TRBJ1-1; 7 bases match TRBD1. V lost 5 bases and J lost 6; bases outside the gene matches: 6. The CDR3 runs to 13 residues. Here the CDR3 DNA reads TGTGCCAGCAGTCGCCTCCAGGGGGCTGAAGCTTTCTTT. Translation gives CASSRLQGAEAFF.

The J gene is TRBJ1-1, the V gene TRBV4-1; D is perhaps TRBD1 (5 bases). CDR1 and CDR2 from the germline V gene are MGHRA and YSYEKL. The CDR3 is 15 amino acids. Trimming stripped 0 bases from V and 5 bases from J, with 13 bases between. CDR3 in amino acids: CASSQDIRGETEAFF. CDR3 in DNA: TGCGCCAGCAGCCAAGATATTCGGGGGGAAACTGAAGCTTTCTTT.

The chain is built from TRBV27 and TRBJ2-1, with D possibly matching TRBD2 (5 bases). The CDR3 totals 14 residues. The germline V and J ends were trimmed by 4 bases and 6 bases, with 13 bases remaining between them. Germline lookup yields CDR1 MNHEY and CDR2 SMNVEV (reference sequence). The CDR3 reads CASSSPLDGNEQFF. The CDR3 DNA reads as TGTGCCAGCAGTTCCCCACTAGATGGCAATGAGCAGTTCTTC.

This sequence joins TRBV11-3 and TRBJ2-3; 8 nucleotides match TRBD1. V gave up 5 bases and J gave up 2 bases; unmatched junction bases: 9. Per the germline V gene, CDR1 is SGHNT and CDR2 is YENEEA. The length of the CDR3 is 16 residues. CDR3: CASSPRTGRSTDTQYF. In nucleotides, the CDR3 is TGTGCCAGCAGCCCCCGGACAGGGAGATCCACAGATACGCAGTATTTT.

The chain is built from TRBV19 and TRBJ2-1, with D perhaps matching TRBD1 (6 bases). Trimming cost V 5 bases and J 0 bases, with 11 bases left between them. The CDR3 has 15 residues. From germline, CDR1 is LNHDA and CDR2 SQIVND (reference sequence). The CDR3 protein is CASSATGSSYNEQFF. As DNA, the CDR3 is TGTGCCAGTAGTGCCACAGGGAGCTCCTACAATGAGCAGTTCTTC.

This chain connects TRBV9 to TRBJ2-7; TRBD1 matches at 8 bases. J was trimmed by 7 bases and V by 3 bases; bases with no gene match: 12. The CDR3 covers 15 residues. Looked up from germline, CDR1 is SGDLS and CDR2 is YYNGEE. CDR3 sequence reads: CASSAPTGVMGEQYF. CDR3 in DNA: TGTGCCAGCAGCGCCCCGACAGGGGTAATGGGTGAGCAGTACTTC.

The chain carries TRBV9 and TRBJ2-6; the match to TRBD1 covers 11 bases. CDR1 is SGDLS and CDR2 is YYNGEE in the germline V gene. The CDR3 contains 19 residues. With V trimmed by 4 bases and J by 0 bases, 9 bases remained unmatched. Here the CDR3 reads CASSPLGDRGFSGANVLTF. The CDR3 DNA reads TGTGCCAGCAGCCCCCTTGGGGACAGGGGGTTCTCTGGGGCCAACGTCCTGACTTTC.

This chain links TRBV28 with TRBJ2-1; maybe TRBD1 (5 bases). Trimming removed 3 bases from V and 10 bases from J, with 10 bases in between. This CDR3 region has 12 residues. The germline CDR1 and CDR2 sequences are MDHEN and SYDVKM. DNA of the CDR3: TGTGCCAGCAGTTTCAGGGTTGGGGAGCAGTTCTTC. Translating it yields CASSFRVGEQFF.

This clone turned up a few times. The chain carries TRBV5-1 and TRBJ1-2; D uncertain. V was cut by 0 bases and J by 7 bases, with 16 bases left in between. This CDR3 contains 15 residues. Germline V gives CDR1 SGHRS, CDR2 YFSETQ. The CDR3 protein is CASSLEDEAAGGYTF. In DNA form, the CDR3 reads TGCGCCAGCAGCTTGGAAGATGAGGCCGCTGGTGGCTACACCTTC. The full variable domain, with the rest looked up from reference TRBV5-1 and TRBJ1-2, is KAGVTQTPRYLIKTRGQQVTLSCSPISGHRSVSWYQQTPGQGLQFLFEYFSETQRNKGNFPGRFSGRQFSNSRSEMNVSTLELGDSALYLCASSLEDEAAGGYTFGSGTRLTVV.

This rearrangement joins TRBV23-1 to TRBJ1-1; 7 nucleotides align to TRBD1. TRBV23-1 is annotated as an ORF whose role is uncertain. The V gene end was trimmed by 3 bases and the J gene end by 4 bases; junction bases not matched to a gene: 2. The CDR3 runs 13 residues. CDR3 bases: TGCGCCAGCAGTCAGTCAGGGGGCACTGAAGCTTTCTTT. This codes for CASSQSGGTEAFF.

V gene TRBV6-5 combines with J gene TRBJ2-4; the D gene is possibly TRBD1 (6 bases). Trimming removed 4 bases at V and 5 bases at J, with 15 bases between. The CDR3 runs 15 residues. The germline V gene encodes CDR1 MNHEY and CDR2 SVGAGI. Here the CDR3 reads CASSLQGSRENIQYF. The CDR3 DNA is TGTGCCAGCAGTTTACAGGGATCAAGAGAAAACATTCAGTACTTC.

The chain links TRBV19 to TRBJ1-1; tentatively, D is TRBD1 (6 bases). CDR1 and CDR2 from the germline V gene are LNHDA and SQIVND (reference sequence). This CDR3 has 14 amino acids. The V end was cut by 5 bases, the J end by 4 bases, with 14 bases between. The CDR3 coding sequence is TGTGCCAGTAGTCAACCACCAGGGGTCACTGAAGCTTTCTTT. Its protein is CASSQPPGVTEAFF.

The CDR3 nucleotides read TGTGCCAGCAGCCCGAGCTCTAAGTACCCAAACACCATATATTTT. This encodes CASSPSSKYPNTIYF. The chain combines TRBV3-1 (or the pseudogene TRBV3-2) with TRBJ1-3; D call uncertain. V was cut by 4 bases and J by 6 bases, with 16 bases left in between. CDR1 and CDR2 from the germline V gene are LGHDT and YNNKEL (reference sequence). CDR3 length equals 15 residues.

This sequence joins TRBV5-1 and TRBJ1-1; 8 bases line up with TRBD1. There are 14 residues in the CDR3. The V and J ends lost 3 bases and 7 bases, in that order; junction bases with no gene match: 8. Germline assignment: CDR1 SGHRS and CDR2 YFSETQ. CDR3 residues: CASSSGQGDYEAFF. DNA for the CDR3: TGCGCCAGCAGCTCTGGACAGGGTGATTATGAAGCTTTCTTT. The variable domain in full, completed from reference TRBV5-1 and TRBJ1-1, reads KAGVTQTPRYLIKTRGQQVTLSCSPISGHRSVSWYQQTPGQGLQFLFEYFSETQRNKGNFPGRFSGRQFSNSRSEMNVSTLELGDSALYLCASSSGQGDYEAFFGQGTRLTVV.

This clone appeared once. This CDR3 is CAISESGDRALHF. Here the CDR3 DNA reads TGTGCCATCAGTGAGTCCGGGGATCGGGCCCTCCACTTT. V usage is TRBV10-3 and J usage is TRBJ1-6; D unresolved. V lost 0 bases, J lost 14 bases, and 11 bases lay in between. CDR1 is ENHRY, CDR2 SYGVKD, per germline. This CDR3 region has 13 residues.

This clone came up a few times. The V and J genes are TRBV28 and TRBJ1-2; a weak D match, TRBD1 (6 bases). Germline V gene sequence: CDR1 MDHEN, CDR2 SYDVKM. V was pared by 4 bases and J by 4 bases, with 13 bases between. This CDR3 region has 14 residues. The CDR3 nucleotides are TGTGCCAGCAGTTCGTCCCAGGGGTTCTATGGCTACACCTTC. It is translated as CASSSSQGFYGYTF.

In DNA form, the CDR3 reads TGTGCCAGCAGCCCAGGGGACGGACTCTATGGCTACACCTTC. Amino acid sequence: CASSPGDGLYGYTF. This chain connects TRBV11-3 to TRBJ1-2, with D maybe TRBD1 (6 bases). CDR3 length: 14 amino acids. The germline V gene has CDR1 SGHNT and CDR2 YENEEA. The V end was cut by 5 bases, the J end by 4 bases, with 14 bases between.

The V gene is TRBV21-1, the J gene TRBJ2-7; no check of the table's D call, TRBD2, against the DNA was made. TRBV21-1 is classified as a pseudogene. The CDR3 loop spans 15 amino acids. The CDR3 sequence: CPRPGLAGGEYEQYV. CDR3 sequence (DNA): TGTCCTCGACCGGGACTAGCGGGGGGGGAGTACGAGCAGTACGTC.